Sequencing of this T cell receptor beta chain was carried out in a study of blood T cell repertoires in COVID-19 (dated by TCRdb to about 2020). About the study as a whole: Samples from collaborators originated in the United States, Italy and Spain and spanned both the acute and convalescent phases of COVID-19. The dataset comprised deeply sampled blood TCRbeta repertoires from subjects exposed to, actively infected with, or recovered from COVID-19. Where HLA class I and class II types were available, the types were taken from metadata supplied by the sample provider, not from assay-based typing. A de-identified subject ID, COVID-19 status, age in years and sex were almost always included in the sample metadata. The samples were drawn from the first 160 participants of the ongoing ImmuneRACE study and from 1,254 subjects provided by 6 global collaborators. A freely available public database, intended as a resource for researchers studying the immune response to SARS-CoV-2, is where the repertoires were released. The prospective study material was composed of cDNA or gDNA derived from T cells, B-cell-depleted T cells, or PBMCs.

On this clone: Its cognate antigen has yet to be identified. Per-base quality was not reported, and no clone a single base away is much larger than it.

TCRbeta CDR3 regions were amplified from genomic DNA using the immunoSEQ Assay, a bias-controlled multiplex PCR. The authors processed their data as follows. The number of nucleated cells in each sample was estimated from the amplification of reference gene primers within the assay. Sequence reads were collapsed and filtered to measure the absolute abundance of every unique TCRbeta CDR3 rearrangement. For each sample, productive Simpson clonality was calculated as the square root of Simpson's diversity index over productive rearrangements. Held by TCRdb, this immuneACCESS table contains in-frame sequences only and omits some clones. Under half of the omission traces to an unresolved V gene where checked; the cause of the rest is unknown. The V and J calls and clone size come from that table; D and trimming were worked out from the DNA. Here the sample has fewer than 300,000 clones; around 84% occur a single time. The ten largest clones add up to 15% of the sample.

Points the paper makes about the study in general: Clinical and demographic metadata were provided uncurated, with the amount varying by source and participant.

Enrolling through a virtual design, the prospective study's participants ranged in age from roughly 18 to 95 years and lived across roughly 23 United States geographic areas. In the prospective study, participants were assigned to cohorts based on the clinical history participants reported in a screening survey and a study questionnaire. ImmuneRACE Cohort 3 recovered participants were defined by two consecutive negative NP/OP PCR tests, healthcare professional clearance, or symptom resolution. In the prospective study, mobile phlebotomists collected whole blood, serum and a nasopharyngeal or oropharyngeal swab from each participant. Over a roughly 2-month period, participants in the prospective study had the option of providing additional blood draws and questionnaires. Blood samples from the prospective study were shipped frozen or at room temperature prior to DNA extraction. V and J are truncated by 1 base and 1 base respectively, leaving an intervening sequence of 8 bases. The germline V gene (reference sequence) yields LNHDA for CDR1 and SQIVND for CDR2. Spanning cysteine to phenylalanine, the CDR3 consists of 15 amino acids. Only CDR3 DNA is held: 45 bases, read in frame from base 1.

The chain was built from TRBV19 and TRBJ1-5; TRBD1 might be the D gene, on 6 matching bases. The receptor was derived from a man younger than 30 who had recovered from COVID-19. The material sequenced was PBMCs or T cells enriched from blood (not recorded which). CDR3 protein: CASSIVGTSNQPQHF. DNA sequence: TGTGCCAGTAGTATAGTTGGGACAAGCAATCAGCCCCAGCATTTT.